This T cell receptor beta chain was observed in a study of T cells in Graves' hyperthyroidism and ophthalmopathy. TCR beta CDR3 region amplification was performed from RNA transcripts. HTBI primers drove first-round RT-PCR of the TCR CDR3. TCRdb redid the calling of the multiplex PCR reads with MiXCR, one entry per CDR3 protein. The repertoire holds hundreds of thousands of distinct CDR3 sequences, with about 14% as singletons. This CDR3 contains 16 residues. Trimming pared 8 bases from V and 3 bases from J, leaving 17 bases between. CDR1 and CDR2 (germline): SNHLY, FYNNEI. Clinical symptoms, serum thyroxine and TRAb, thyroid ultrasound and orbital computed tomography were used for the diagnoses. This clonotype showed up many times.

This receptor was obtained from a woman between 40 and 50 years old with Graves' ophthalmopathy. The V gene is TRBV2, the J gene TRBJ2-6, with D perhaps matching TRBD1 (6 bases). The sequenced sample was blood. CDR3 nucleotides: TGTGCCAGCGTGCGGCTGGGGGCGCGTGGGGCCAACGTCCTGACTTTC. This translates into CASVRLGARGANVLTF. Complete variable domain (other parts from reference TRBV2 and TRBJ2-6): EPEVTQTPSHQVTQMGQEVILRCVPISNHLYFYWYRQILGQKVEFLVSFYNNEISEKSEIFDDQFSVERPDGSNFTLKIRSTKLEDSAMYFCASVRLGARGANVLTFGAGSRLTVL.